Below are 22 T cell receptor beta chains sequenced from a single sample in a study of CD8+ T cells in alopecia areata. Extraction and reverse transcription of RNA yielded cDNA as the sequencing template. The protocol was immunoSEQ multiplex PCR, while the TCRdb copy is restricted to in-frame clones and leaves out a portion. The table lists approximately 150,000 clones, approximately 62% of them singletons. The treatment here: oral pan-JAK inhibitor, 5-10 mg twice daily. This material consisted of CD4+ T cells sorted from blood, taken at week 24, from a patient treated with tofacitinib. These receptors came from a human donor with alopecia areata.

The chain carries TRBV23-1 and TRBJ1-5, with D tentatively TRBD1 (6 bases). TRBV23-1 is reported as an ORF; its role is uncertain. Trimming removed 3 bases from V and 9 bases from J, with 30 bases in between. The CDR3 runs to 19 residues. The CDR3 loop reads CASSHDDGDIMGIITPQHF. Here the CDR3 DNA reads TGCGCCAGCAGTCACGACGACGGGGACATAATGGGAATAATCACGCCCCAGCATTTT.

The V gene is TRBV12-5, the J gene TRBJ1-2; no definite D call. Per the germline V gene, CDR1 is LGHNT and CDR2 is FRNRAP. This CDR3 comprises 15 residues. V gave up 5 bases and J gave up 0 bases, with 13 bases separating them. The CDR3 DNA reads TGTGCTAGTGGTCTTGGGCGGTCTACTAACTATGGCTACACCTTC. It translates to CASGLGRSTNYGYTF.

The V gene is TRBV29-1, the J gene TRBJ1-2; D is undetermined. CDR1 is SQVTM and CDR2 is ANQGSEA in the germline V gene. The CDR3 totals 12 residues. V shed 7 bases and J shed 6 bases, with 15 bases lying between them. DNA for the CDR3: TGCAGCGCCGATAGGGTGACGGATGGCTACACCTTC. Its protein is CSADRVTDGYTF.

A single count supports this clone. The CDR3 sequence: CASSHSRDSTDTQYF. In DNA form, the CDR3 reads TGTGCCAGCAGTCACTCCCGGGATTCCACAGATACGCAGTATTTT. This sequence joins TRBV5-6 and TRBJ2-3; D is possibly TRBD2 (5 bases). Germline lookup yields CDR1 SGHDT and CDR2 YYEEEE. The CDR3 has 15 residues. The germline V and J ends were trimmed by 5 bases and 2 bases, with 15 bases remaining between them. Full variable domain (missing parts from reference TRBV5-6 and TRBJ2-3): DAGVTQSPTHLIKTRGQQVTLRCSPKSGHDTVSWYQQALGQGPQFIFQYYEEEERQRGNFPDRFSGHQFPNYSSELNVNALLLGDSALYLCASSHSRDSTDTQYFGPGTRLTVL.

This clone was detected ten times or more. V gene TRBV18 combines with J gene TRBJ1-5; 7 nucleotides match TRBD1. The CDR3 contains 15 residues. Germline trimming cut 6 bases from V and 3 bases from J; bases unmatched to any gene: 8. CDR1 and CDR2 from the germline V gene are KGHSH and LQKENI. The DNA of the CDR3 is TGTGCCAGCTCCGAGACAGGGAATGACAATCAGCCCCAGCATTTT. It specifies CASSETGNDNQPQHF.

The chain has TRBV6-1 and TRBJ2-1; 8 bases line up with TRBD2. CDR3 length: 15 amino acids. Germline CDR1 is MNHNS and CDR2 is SASEGT. Losses at the gene ends were 6 bases for V and 2 bases for J; bases not matched to a gene: 6. CDR3 DNA sequence: TGTGCCAGCAGGGGAGCGGGACTAGCCTACAATGAGCAGTTCTTC. It translates to CASRGAGLAYNEQFF.

The J gene is TRBJ1-5, the V gene TRBV6-6, with TRBD1 as a possible D gene (5 bases). With 7 bases removed from V and 1 base from J, the gap between germline ends came to 11 bases. This CDR3 has 14 residues. The germline CDR1 and CDR2 sequences are MNHNY and SVGAGI (reference sequence). Here the CDR3 DNA reads TGTGCCAGCAAGACGGGACGGAGCAATCAGCCCCAGCATTTT. It encodes CASKTGRSNQPQHF.

This clone has only a few counts. The rearrangement uses TRBV29-1 and TRBJ2-2, with 13 bases fitting TRBD2. CDR3 size: 15 residues. The V and J ends lost 6 bases and 4 bases, in that order; junction bases with no gene match: 5. Germline loops: CDR1 SQVTM, CDR2 ANQGSEA. The CDR3 reads CSVRGTSGVTGELFF. The CDR3 nucleotides read TGCAGCGTACGCGGGACTAGCGGGGTCACCGGGGAGCTGTTTTTT.

About this clone: One junction end disagrees with the germline gene, perhaps due to a read error. The chain carries TRBV4-1 and TRBJ2-3; either TRBD1 or TRBD2 may fit D (6 bases each). CDR3 length equals 14 residues. Germline V gene data show CDR1 as MGHRA and CDR2 as YSYEKL. The CDR3 is CATSDRTNTDTQYF. DNA for the CDR3: TGCGCCACCAGCGACAGGACTAACACAGATACGCAGTATTTT.

CDR3 DNA: TGTGCCAGCACCCCTGGGCCGTCCGGAGGCGAGCAGTACTTC. The encoded protein is CASTPGPSGGEQYF. The gene calls are TRBV7-9 and TRBJ2-7, with TRBD2 as a possible D gene (5 bases). CDR3 size: 14 residues. Germline CDR1 SEHNR, CDR2 FQNEAQ (reference sequence). V shed 7 bases and J shed 6 bases, with 19 bases lying between them. The full variable domain, with the rest looked up from reference TRBV7-9 and TRBJ2-7, is DTGVSQNPRHKITKRGQNVTFRCDPISEHNRLYWYRQTLGQGPEFLTYFQNEAQLEKSRLLSDRFSAERPKGSFSTLEIQRTEQGDSAMYLCASTPGPSGGEQYFGPGTRLTVT.

The rearrangement joins TRBV4-2 to TRBJ2-5, with a weak D call TRBD2 (6 bases). With 0 bases removed from V and 1 base from J, the gap between germline ends came to 12 bases. Per germline, CDR1 LGHNA and CDR2 YNFKEQ. The CDR3 is 16 residues long. The CDR3 bases are TGTGCCAGCAGCCAAGATCCCGCGGGGCGCCAAGAGACCCAGTACTTC. It is translated as CASSQDPAGRQETQYF.

This clone was counted between two and nine times. The chain links TRBV4-1 to TRBJ1-3; D is unresolved. Germline loops: CDR1 MGHRA, CDR2 YSYEKL. The V end was cut by 1 base, the J end by 7 bases, with 8 bases between. CDR3 length: 13 residues. The CDR3 DNA follows: TGCGCCAGCAGCCAAGCTTCCTGGAACACCATATATTTT. This encodes CASSQASWNTIYF.

V usage is TRBV4-2 and J usage is TRBJ2-6; the D is unclear. Trimming pared 5 bases from V and 0 bases from J, leaving 8 bases between. Germline V gene lookup returns CDR1 LGHNA and CDR2 YNFKEQ. The CDR3 covers 15 residues. In nucleotides, the CDR3 is TGTGCCAGCAGCGCAGCCTTCTCTGGGGCCAACGTCCTGACTTTC. This encodes CASSAAFSGANVLTF.

The gene calls are TRBV30 and TRBJ1-2; the D is unclear. Germline lookup yields CDR1 GTSNPN and CDR2 SVGIG (reference sequence). The CDR3 is 12 amino acids. V was shortened by 7 bases and J by 4 bases, with 13 bases between the two germline ends. The CDR3 DNA follows: TGTGCCTCTCAGACTGGCCCCTATGGCTACACCTTC. Protein sequence: CASQTGPYGYTF.

This clone was detected only a few times. This chain connects TRBV30 to TRBJ2-1; 10 bases fit TRBD2. This CDR3 spans 14 amino acids. The V segment lost 1 base and the J segment 9 bases; nucleotides outside the gene matches: 6. The germline V gene has CDR1 GTSNPN and CDR2 SVGIG (reference sequence). As DNA, the CDR3 is TGTGCCTGGAGTGCTAGCGGGGGAAAGGGTGAGCAGTTCTTC. Residues: CAWSASGGKGEQFF.

J is TRBJ2-1 and V is TRBV29-1; D is perhaps TRBD1 (5 bases). The V gene lost 3 bases and the J gene lost 6 bases, with 15 bases spanning the gap. This CDR3 region has 14 residues. Looked up from germline, CDR1 is SQVTM and CDR2 is ANQGSEA. CDR3 DNA sequence: TGCAGCGTTGAGGAGACCGGACACCCCAATGAGCAGTTCTTC. Translation: CSVEETGHPNEQFF.

The rearrangement links TRBV4-2 to TRBJ1-2, with a weak D call TRBD1 (5 bases). Trimming took off 0 bases at V and 0 bases at J, with 11 bases between the two ends. The germline V gene has CDR1 LGHNA and CDR2 YNFKEQ. The CDR3 is 16 residues long. The CDR3 reads CASSQERDVTNYGYTF. The CDR3 bases are TGTGCCAGCAGCCAAGAGAGGGACGTAACTAACTATGGCTACACCTTC.

The V call is TRBV6-5, the J call TRBJ2-6, with a possible D match to TRBD2 (5 bases). This CDR3 comprises 15 residues. Germline lookup yields CDR1 MNHEY and CDR2 SVGAGI. V dropped 2 bases and J dropped 0 bases, with 5 bases sitting between them. The CDR3 sequence is CASSYEGSGANVLTF. The CDR3 DNA follows: TGTGCCAGCAGTTACGAGGGCTCTGGGGCCAACGTCCTGACTTTC.

The rearrangement joins TRBV4-1 to TRBJ2-1; 7 positions agree with TRBD2. The J segment lost 6 bases and the V segment lost 4 bases, leaving 3 bases of the junction unmatched. CDR1 MGHRA and CDR2 YSYEKL come from the germline V gene. The CDR3 consists of 13 residues. The CDR3 DNA follows: TGCGCCAGCAGCCGTACTAGCGCCAATGAGCAGTTCTTC. Residues: CASSRTSANEQFF.

The chain links TRBV5-1 to TRBJ2-5, with D perhaps TRBD1 or TRBD2 (5 bases each). The CDR3 is 16 residues long. Germline V CDR1 and CDR2: SGHRS, YFSETQ. Trimming took off 4 bases at V and 2 bases at J, with 18 bases between the two ends. The CDR3 coding sequence is TGCGCCAGCAGCCGCATGGGCCGGGGCATACAAGAGACCCAGTACTTC. Translation gives CASSRMGRGIQETQYF. The full variable domain, in which reference TRBV5-1 and TRBJ2-5 provide the parts outside the CDR3, is KAGVTQTPRYLIKTRGQQVTLSCSPISGHRSVSWYQQTPGQGLQFLFEYFSETQRNKGNFPGRFSGRQFSNSRSEMNVSTLELGDSALYLCASSRMGRGIQETQYFGPGTRLLVL.

The chain employs TRBV29-1 and TRBJ1-2; no reliable D call. Germline CDR1 reads SQVTM; CDR2 reads ANQGSEA. Trimming removed 4 bases from V and 8 bases from J, with 11 bases in between. This CDR3 contains 11 residues. The CDR3 protein is CSVGGFFGYTF. In nucleotides, the CDR3 is TGCAGCGTTGGGGGATTCTTCGGCTACACCTTC.

Here the CDR3 reads CASSLRTGNSNSPLHF. The CDR3 DNA reads TGCGCCAGCAGTCTGAGGACGGGAAACTCTAATTCACCCCTCCACTTT. The gene calls are TRBV5-1 and TRBJ1-6; D unresolved. Trimming removed 5 bases from V and 6 bases from J, with 18 bases in between. The CDR3 consists of 16 residues. Germline CDR1 SGHRS, CDR2 YFSETQ.